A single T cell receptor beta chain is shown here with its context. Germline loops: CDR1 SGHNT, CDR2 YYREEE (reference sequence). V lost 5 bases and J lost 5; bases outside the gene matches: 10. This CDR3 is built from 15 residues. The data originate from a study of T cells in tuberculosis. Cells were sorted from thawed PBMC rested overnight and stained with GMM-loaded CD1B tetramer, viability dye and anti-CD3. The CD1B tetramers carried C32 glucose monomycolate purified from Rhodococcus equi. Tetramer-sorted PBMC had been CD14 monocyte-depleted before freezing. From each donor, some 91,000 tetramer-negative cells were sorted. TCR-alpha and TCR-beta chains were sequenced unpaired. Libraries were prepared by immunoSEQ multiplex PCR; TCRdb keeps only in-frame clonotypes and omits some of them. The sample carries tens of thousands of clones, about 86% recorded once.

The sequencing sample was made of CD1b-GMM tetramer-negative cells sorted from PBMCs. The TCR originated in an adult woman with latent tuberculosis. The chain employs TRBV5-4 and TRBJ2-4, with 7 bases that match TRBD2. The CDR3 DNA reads TGTGCCAGCAGGTCGTGGGGGGGGAGAGAAAACATTCAGTACTTC. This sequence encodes CASRSWGGRENIQYF.